What follows are 25 T cell receptor beta chains derived from one specimen sequenced in a study of cytomegalovirus exposure and HLA in healthy donors. The PCR contained 60 Vbeta and 13 Jbeta primers. Data came from immunoSEQ multiplex PCR; TCRdb stores just in-frame clones and leaves some out. The sample has about 190,000 clones, 77% seen once; the top ten hold 2% to 2.5%. Sequenced input: PBMCs. The origin of the receptors is a woman between 25 and 40 years old in good health and CMV-seropositive.

The chain uses TRBV6-5 and TRBJ2-7; 8 nucleotides match TRBD1. The V gene end was trimmed by 0 bases and the J gene end by 4 bases; junction bases not matched to a gene: 5. Germline loops: CDR1 MNHEY, CDR2 SVGAGI. This CDR3 has 15 residues. CDR3 sequence: CASSYSTDRGYEQYF. The CDR3 nucleotides read TGTGCCAGCAGTTACTCTACCGACAGGGGATACGAGCAGTACTTC.

The chain uses TRBV28 and TRBJ2-1; D is perhaps TRBD2 (5 bases). V lost 6 bases to trimming and J lost 4 bases, with 22 bases between them. Per the germline V gene, CDR1 is MDHEN and CDR2 is SYDVKM. The CDR3 spans 17 residues. The CDR3 DNA is TGTGCCAGCAGGCCTTACCCGTCGGGGTCTTATTACAATGAGCAGTTCTTC. This translates into CASRPYPSGSYYNEQFF.

The V gene is TRBV10-3, the J gene TRBJ2-3, with 7 positions matching TRBD2. CDR1 is ENHRY and CDR2 is SYGVKD in the germline V gene. The CDR3 covers 13 residues. V lost 8 bases and J lost 1; bases outside the gene matches: 3. Written as DNA, the CDR3 is TGTGCCATCCGGGCGGGGGGCACAGATACGCAGTATTTT. This gives the protein CAIRAGGTDTQYF.

The V call is TRBV4-3, the J call TRBJ2-3; TRBD2 agrees at 9 bases. The junction had 5 bases not matched to a gene; V was cut back by 4 bases and J by 0 bases. There are 16 residues in the CDR3. Germline V CDR1 and CDR2: LGHNA, YSLEER. The CDR3 sequence: CASSRSTSGSTDTQYF. CDR3 DNA sequence: TGCGCCAGCAGCCGATCGACTAGCGGTAGCACAGATACGCAGTATTTT.

This chain connects TRBV30 to TRBJ2-7, with D perhaps matching TRBD1 (5 bases). The ends were cut back, 5 bases at V and 2 bases at J, with 13 bases in the middle. The length of the CDR3 is 13 residues. The germline V gene encodes CDR1 GTSNPN and CDR2 SVGIG (reference sequence). CDR3 nucleotides: TGTGCCTGGTTCTCAGGGTTGACCTACGAGCAGTACTTC. It is translated as CAWFSGLTYEQYF. Filled out from reference TRBV30 and TRBJ2-7, the complete variable domain reads SQTIHQWPATLVQPVGSPLSLECTVEGTSNPNLYWYRQAAGRGLQLLFYSVGIGQISSEVPQNLSASRPQDRQFILSSKKLLLSDSGFYLCAWFSGLTYEQYFGPGTRLTVT.

This clone was observed once. The V gene is TRBV9, the J gene TRBJ1-1, with 10 bases aligning to TRBD1. V was pared by 3 bases and J by 3 bases, with 8 bases of the junction left unmatched. CDR3 length equals 16 residues. Germline V gene lookup returns CDR1 SGDLS and CDR2 YYNGEE. The CDR3 DNA reads as TGTGCCAGCAGCGCGGCCCCCGGGACAGGGGACACTGAAGCTTTCTTT. Its translation is CASSAAPGTGDTEAFF.

The J gene is TRBJ2-7, the V gene TRBV30; D may be TRBD2 (5 bases). The germline V gene encodes CDR1 GTSNPN and CDR2 SVGIG (reference sequence). The CDR3 is made up of 12 amino acids. V lost 3 bases and J 4 bases, leaving 10 bases between the germline ends. The CDR3 loop is CAWSRTRYEQYF. In nucleotides, the CDR3 is TGTGCCTGGAGCCGAACTAGATACGAGCAGTACTTC.

This CDR3 is CASSPEGGYGYTF. DNA for the CDR3: TGTGCCAGCTCACCGGAGGGTGGATATGGCTACACCTTC. The chain combines TRBV18 with TRBJ1-2; D unclear. V lost 3 bases and J lost 5, with 10 bases in between. Germline-derived CDR1 and CDR2 are KGHSH and LQKENI. The CDR3 loop spans 13 amino acids.

This clone was detected only once. The CDR3 spells CASSYAGTGYGYTF. As DNA, the CDR3 is TGTGCCAGCAGTTACGCGGGGACCGGCTATGGCTACACCTTC. The V gene is TRBV6-5, the J gene TRBJ1-2; D possibly corresponds to TRBD1 (5 bases). Deletions cut 2 bases from V and 4 bases from J, with 11 bases between. CDR3 length: 14 residues. CDR1 MNHEY and CDR2 SVGAGI come from the germline V gene.

This sequence joins TRBV7-2 and TRBJ1-2, with 10 bases fitting TRBD1. CDR1 is SGHTA and CDR2 is FQGNSA in the germline V gene. This CDR3 is 15 amino acids long. J was trimmed by 4 bases and V by 0 bases; bases with no gene match: 2. The CDR3 DNA is TGTGCCAGCAGCTTAGCGACAGGGGGCGGCTATGGCTACACCTTC. Its translation: CASSLATGGGYGYTF.

The chain combines TRBV30 with TRBJ2-7; 11 nucleotides match TRBD2. The CDR3 extends over 15 amino acids. The germline gives CDR1 GTSNPN, CDR2 SVGIG (reference sequence). The J segment lost 4 bases and the V segment lost 4 bases, leaving 9 bases of the junction unmatched. CDR3 sequence: CAWNAPGLAAYEQYF. The CDR3 bases are TGTGCCTGGAACGCTCCGGGACTAGCGGCTTACGAGCAGTACTTC.

The chain is built from TRBV28 and TRBJ1-2; a possible D gene is TRBD1 (5 bases). The V and J ends lost 1 base and 4 bases respectively, with 13 bases between them. Germline V gives CDR1 MDHEN, CDR2 SYDVKM. The CDR3 length is 15 residues. In DNA form, the CDR3 reads TGTGCCAGCAGTTTATCCCCAGGGTGGCGCTATGGCTACACCTTC. Translated, it gives CASSLSPGWRYGYTF.

This sequence joins TRBV21-1 and TRBJ2-1; the D call in the table, TRBD2, was not verified against the DNA. TRBV21-1 represents a pseudogene. The CDR3 extends over 17 amino acids. The CDR3 coding sequence is TGTGCCAGCAGCAAAGGGGCCGGGACTAGTGGGTACAATGAGCAGTTCTTC. The encoded protein is CASSKGAGTSGYNEQFF.

The rearrangement joins TRBV30 to TRBJ2-3; 8 positions agree with TRBD1. This CDR3 is built from 15 residues. Germline V lookup: CDR1 GTSNPN, CDR2 SVGIG (reference sequence). Unmatched junction bases numbered 6, after V lost 2 bases and J lost 2 bases. The CDR3 loop is CAWSRQGIPTDTQYF. The CDR3 nucleotides read TGTGCCTGGAGTCGACAGGGGATCCCCACAGATACGCAGTATTTT.

This chain uses TRBV2 with TRBJ1-1, with D tentatively TRBD1 (5 bases). The germline V gene encodes CDR1 SNHLY and CDR2 FYNNEI. The CDR3 sequence is 13 residues long. Trimming shortened V by 8 bases and J by 5 bases, and 15 bases separated the two germline ends. CDR3 in DNA: TGTGCCAGCCTTCGGGGAGGGGTGACTGAAGCTTTCTTT. It codes for CASLRGGVTEAFF.

The chain carries TRBV5-3 and TRBJ2-3; D is possibly TRBD2 (6 bases). TRBV5-3 is placed among ORFs of uncertain function. This CDR3 spans 15 amino acids. The germline V and J ends were trimmed by 1 base and 6 bases, with 15 bases remaining between them. The CDR3 bases are TGTGCCAGAAGCTTGTGGCGGGGAGGATTCGATACGCAGTATTTT. Protein sequence: CARSLWRGGFDTQYF.

This clone was detected only once. The chain is built from TRBV7-3 and TRBJ2-1, with a tentative D call TRBD1 (6 bases). The CDR3 consists of 14 residues. V lost 5 bases and J lost 4, with 12 bases in between. The V gene's germline CDR1 is SGHTA and CDR2 FQGTGA. CDR3 loop: CASSESQGYNEQFF. As DNA, the CDR3 is TGTGCCAGCAGCGAGTCACAGGGTTACAATGAGCAGTTCTTC. The full variable domain, with the rest looked up from reference TRBV7-3 and TRBJ2-1, is GAGVSQTPSNKVTEKGKYVELRCDPISGHTALYWYRQSLGQGPEFLIYFQGTGAADDSGLPNDRFFAVRPEGSVSTLKIQRTERGDSAVYLCASSESQGYNEQFFGPGTRLTVL.

A single count supports this clone. This chain joins TRBV4-2 and TRBJ1-1; D unresolved. This CDR3 spans 14 amino acids. Germline lookup yields CDR1 LGHNA and CDR2 YNFKEQ. V was trimmed by 0 bases and J by 3 bases, leaving 8 bases between them. The CDR3 here is CASSQDGDYTEAFF. For the CDR3, the DNA is TGTGCCAGCAGCCAAGACGGGGATTACACTGAAGCTTTCTTT.

The sample holds a few counts of this clone. This chain connects TRBV27 to TRBJ1-2, with a possible D match to TRBD1 (5 bases). V lost 1 base and J lost 2, with 5 bases in between. Germline lookup yields CDR1 MNHEY and CDR2 SMNVEV (reference sequence). CDR3 size: 13 residues. The CDR3 loop is CASSLWGNYGYTF. The DNA for the CDR3 is TGTGCCAGCAGTTTATGGGGCAACTATGGCTACACCTTC.

This clone was recorded once. The chain joins TRBV7-6 to TRBJ2-6; TRBD2 matches at 12 bases. CDR1 is SGHVS, CDR2 FNYEAQ, per germline. The CDR3 runs to 17 residues. The trim removed 5 bases at V and 3 bases at J, leaving 5 bases unmatched. The CDR3 DNA is TGTGCCAGCAGCCCCCTAGCGGGGGGGATTGGGGCCAACGTCCTGACTTTC. Translated: CASSPLAGGIGANVLTF. The whole variable domain, filled in from reference TRBV7-6 and TRBJ2-6, reads GAGVSQSPRYKVTKRGQDVALRCDPISGHVSLYWYRQALGQGPEFLTYFNYEAQQDKSGLPNDRFSAERPEGSISTLTIQRTEQRDSAMYRCASSPLAGGIGANVLTFGAGSRLTVL.

The genes are TRBV4-1 and TRBJ2-1; 7 positions agree with TRBD2. CDR1 MGHRA and CDR2 YSYEKL come from the germline V gene. The CDR3 extends over 17 amino acids. Losses at the gene ends were 1 base for V and 2 bases for J; bases not matched to a gene: 8. CDR3 sequence: CASSQASWRGTYNEQFF. The CDR3 nucleotides are TGCGCCAGCAGCCAAGCGTCTTGGCGGGGGACCTACAATGAGCAGTTCTTC.

The CDR3 spells CASSPGGSGETQYF. Written as DNA, the CDR3 is TGTGCCAGCTCCCCCGGGGGATCCGGAGAGACCCAGTACTTC. V and J are TRBV18 and TRBJ2-5; a weak D match, TRBD2 (6 bases). The germline V gene has CDR1 KGHSH and CDR2 LQKENI. There are 14 residues in the CDR3. V was pared by 6 bases and J by 4 bases, with 15 bases between. Full variable domain (missing parts from reference TRBV18 and TRBJ2-5): NAGVMQNPRHLVRRRGQEARLRCSPMKGHSHVYWYRQLPEEGLKFMVYLQKENIIDESGMPKERFSAEFPKEGPSILRIQQVVRGDSAAYFCASSPGGSGETQYFGPGTRLLVL.

This clone was counted a few times. This chain uses TRBV10-3 with TRBJ2-5; 12 bases align to TRBD2. The assigned J gene may be wrong: the sequence end matches TRBJ2-7 better. CDR1 and CDR2 from the germline V gene are ENHRY and SYGVKD. The CDR3 consists of 14 residues. As DNA, the CDR3 is TGTGCCATCAGTGGGACTAGCGGGACCTACGAGCAGTACTTC. Encoded protein: CAISGTSGTYEQYF.

The chain links TRBV11-2 to TRBJ1-1, with D tentatively TRBD1 (6 bases). Trimming removed 2 bases at V and 8 bases at J, with 9 bases between. In germline, CDR1 is SGHAT, CDR2 FQNNGV. The length of the CDR3 is 12 residues. Written as DNA, the CDR3 is TGTGCCAGCAGCTTACGAGGGACAGAAGCTTTCTTT. Its translation: CASSLRGTEAFF.

J is TRBJ1-1 and V is TRBV15; D call uncertain. CDR1 LNHNV and CDR2 YYDKDF come from the germline V gene (reference sequence). The CDR3 runs to 13 residues. Trimming pared 0 bases from V and 6 bases from J, leaving 8 bases between. CDR3 sequence (DNA): TGTGCCACCAGCAGAGATCACCGGGCTGAAGCTTTCTTT. Translating it yields CATSRDHRAEAFF.